One sample yielded the 30 T cell receptor beta chains listed below, sequenced in a study of technical replicates of blood from a few donors (dated by TCRdb to 2015 to 2018). The library was obtained by the immunoSEQ multiplex PCR assay. TCRdb retrieved this table from immuneACCESS and kept in-frame rearrangements only. Not all clones are present; in checked studies, unresolved V genes account for under half, and no reason is known for the remainder. Within this sample are more than 75,000 clones, with about 95% of them counted one time only. Of the sample, around 0.41% is held by the ten largest clones. The source material was T cells isolated from PBMCs. All receptors derive from a human donor in good health.

This clone was seen only once. The genes are TRBV18 and TRBJ2-1, with TRBD1 as a possible D gene (5 bases). From germline, CDR1 is KGHSH and CDR2 LQKENI. The CDR3 is made up of 16 amino acids. The V end lost 2 bases, the J end lost 7 bases, and 18 bases lay between the germline ends. The CDR3 DNA reads TGTGCCAGCTCACCAGTAGTCGGCAGGGCAGGGAATGAGCAGTTCTTC. Translating gives CASSPVVGRAGNEQFF.

V and J are TRBV7-9 and TRBJ1-3; D ambiguous. CDR1 SEHNR and CDR2 FQNEAQ come from the germline V gene (reference sequence). This CDR3 has 17 residues. V was cut by 0 bases and J by 0 bases, with 12 bases left in between. In nucleotides, the CDR3 is TGTGCCAGCAGCTTAGCGGCGGGAGGGCGCTCTGGAAACACCATATATTTT. This sequence encodes CASSLAAGGRSGNTIYF.

V gene TRBV11-2 combines with J gene TRBJ1-1; D not resolved. The germline V gene has CDR1 SGHAT and CDR2 FQNNGV. Trimming took off 1 base at V and 1 base at J, with 10 bases between the two ends. This CDR3 spans 15 amino acids. CDR3 amino acids: CASSLAAVRNTEAFF. The DNA of the CDR3 is TGTGCCAGCAGCTTAGCGGCGGTGAGGAACACTGAAGCTTTCTTT.

This clone was observed a single time. The genes are TRBV27 and TRBJ1-2; 7 nucleotides line up with TRBD1. Trimming took 9 bases from V and 7 from J; bases not matched to a gene: 11. This CDR3 is built from 13 residues. Germline-derived CDR1 and CDR2 are MNHEY and SMNVEV (reference sequence). In DNA form, the CDR3 reads TGTGCCAGGTCCGACAGGGACGGTAGTGGCTACACCTTC. It specifies CARSDRDGSGYTF.

The gene calls are TRBV10-3 and TRBJ2-2; the match to TRBD2 covers 8 bases. Unmatched junction bases numbered 8, after V lost 4 bases and J lost 4 bases. CDR3 size: 16 residues. CDR1 ENHRY and CDR2 SYGVKD come from the germline V gene. The CDR3 protein is CAISGNTGGPTGELFF. DNA for the CDR3: TGTGCCATCAGTGGAAATACGGGAGGGCCCACCGGGGAGCTGTTTTTT.

V gene TRBV28 combines with J gene TRBJ2-1; 11 bases are a match to TRBD2. V gave up 6 bases and J gave up 9 bases; unmatched junction bases: 1. CDR1 is MDHEN, CDR2 SYDVKM, per germline. This CDR3 is 12 amino acids long. The CDR3 DNA is TGTGCCAGCAGGGGACTAGCGGCTGAGCAGTTCTTC. Translation: CASRGLAAEQFF. Full variable domain (rest looked up from reference TRBV28 and TRBJ2-1): DVKVTQSSRYLVKRTGEKVFLECVQDMDHENMFWYRQDPGLGLRLIYFSYDVKMKEKGDIPEGYSVSREKKERFSLILESASTNQTSMYLCASRGLAAEQFFGPGTRLTVL.

This rearrangement joins TRBV7-6 to TRBJ2-6, with D perhaps matching TRBD2 (6 bases). V lost 0 bases and J lost 0, with 6 bases in between. The germline V gene has CDR1 SGHVS and CDR2 FNYEAQ. CDR3 length equals 16 residues. The CDR3 DNA reads as TGTGCCAGCAGCTTAGCGCGGGGCTCTGGGGCCAACGTCCTGACTTTC. Its translation is CASSLARGSGANVLTF.

The CDR3 sequence: CASSFTSGSYNEQFF. The CDR3 DNA is TGTGCCAGCAGTTTCACTAGCGGGTCCTACAATGAGCAGTTCTTC. This chain connects TRBV9 to TRBJ2-1; 9 bases line up with TRBD2. CDR1 is SGDLS, CDR2 YYNGEE, per germline. The CDR3 length is 15 residues. Trimming at V came to 5 bases and at J to 1 base, leaving 4 bases not matched to a gene.

J is TRBJ2-1 and V is TRBV10-2; 8 bases match TRBD2. CDR1 WSHSY and CDR2 SAAADI come from the germline V gene. V lost 10 bases and J lost 1; bases outside the gene matches: 21. CDR3 size: 19 residues. The CDR3 loop is CATLHPTSGGVVSYNEQFF. The CDR3 bases are TGCGCCACCCTTCATCCTACTAGCGGAGGGGTAGTGTCCTACAATGAGCAGTTCTTC.

The chain has TRBV18 and TRBJ2-5, with 9 bases matching TRBD1. CDR1 is KGHSH, CDR2 LQKENI, per germline. Germline trimming cut 3 bases from V and 1 base from J; bases unmatched to any gene: 0. The CDR3 extends over 14 amino acids. The CDR3 DNA reads as TGTGCCAGCTCACCGACAGGGGGCCAAGAGACCCAGTACTTC. Protein product: CASSPTGGQETQYF.

V and J are TRBV27 and TRBJ2-7; the D is unclear. Germline V lookup: CDR1 MNHEY, CDR2 SMNVEV (reference sequence). V was shortened by 2 bases and J by 2 bases, with 10 bases between the two germline ends. The CDR3 consists of 14 residues. The CDR3 loop reads CASSLGQATYEQYF. The CDR3 bases are TGTGCCAGCAGTTTAGGGCAGGCCACCTACGAGCAGTACTTC.

V is TRBV7-8 and J is TRBJ2-1; 8 nucleotides agree with TRBD1. The CDR3 runs to 14 residues. The J segment lost 7 bases and the V segment lost 4 bases, leaving 6 bases of the junction unmatched. Germline V gene sequence: CDR1 SGHVS, CDR2 FQNEAQ. Here the CDR3 DNA reads TGTGCCAGCAGCTCGACAGGGGTGGGGAATGAGCAGTTCTTC. This encodes CASSSTGVGNEQFF.

The DNA of the CDR3 is TGCGCCAGCAGCTCAGGACAGGGGGCTAATGAAGCTTTCTTT. It is translated as CASSSGQGANEAFF. This rearrangement joins TRBV5-1 to TRBJ1-1, with 11 bases matching TRBD1. With V trimmed by 3 bases and J by 7 bases, 5 bases remained unmatched. This CDR3 has 14 amino acids. Per germline, CDR1 SGHRS and CDR2 YFSETQ. Complete variable domain (other parts from reference TRBV5-1 and TRBJ1-1): KAGVTQTPRYLIKTRGQQVTLSCSPISGHRSVSWYQQTPGQGLQFLFEYFSETQRNKGNFPGRFSGRQFSNSRSEMNVSTLELGDSALYLCASSSGQGANEAFFGQGTRLTVV.

The V and J genes are TRBV28 and TRBJ2-1, with 8 bases lining up with TRBD1. With 5 bases clipped from V and 4 bases from J, the junction kept 4 bases outside the gene matches. Germline V gene sequence: CDR1 MDHEN, CDR2 SYDVKM. The CDR3 consists of 14 residues. The CDR3 here is CASSPGQAYNEQFF. The CDR3 bases are TGTGCCAGCAGTCCGGGACAGGCTTACAATGAGCAGTTCTTC.

The chain combines TRBV30 with TRBJ2-3, with 11 positions matching TRBD2. J was trimmed by 6 bases and V by 4 bases; bases with no gene match: 6. The length of the CDR3 is 14 residues. CDR1 is GTSNPN, CDR2 SVGIG, per germline (reference sequence). The CDR3 reads CAWTNSGRGDTQYF. CDR3 nucleotide sequence: TGTGCCTGGACTAATAGCGGGAGGGGGGATACGCAGTATTTT.

The chain is built from TRBV7-8 and TRBJ1-2; 7 nucleotides align to TRBD1. Germline V lookup: CDR1 SGHVS, CDR2 FQNEAQ. The trim removed 5 bases at V and 8 bases at J, leaving 8 bases unmatched. CDR3 size: 13 residues. In DNA form, the CDR3 reads TGTGCCAGCAGCCAGGGTGTCAGGGGGGGCTACACCTTC. Translating gives CASSQGVRGGYTF.

This chain uses TRBV9 with TRBJ1-1, with D tentatively TRBD1 (5 bases). V gave up 4 bases and J gave up 4 bases, with 17 bases separating them. Germline-derived CDR1 and CDR2 are SGDLS and YYNGEE. The CDR3 runs to 15 residues. CDR3 nucleotide sequence: TGTGCCAGCAGCCCGCACGGGGGGGTCGTCACTGAAGCTTTCTTT. Translated, it gives CASSPHGGVVTEAFF. Filled out from reference TRBV9 and TRBJ1-1, the complete variable domain reads DSGVTQTPKHLITATGQRVTLRCSPRSGDLSVYWYQQSLDQGLQFLIQYYNGEERAKGNILERFSAQQFPDLHSELNLSSLELGDSALYFCASSPHGGVVTEAFFGQGTRLTVV.

The gene calls are TRBV25-1 and TRBJ2-4; D is perhaps TRBD2 (5 bases). The CDR3 is 14 amino acids. Between the trimmed V and J ends, which lost 1 base and 7 bases, there was a span of 11 bases. Germline CDR1 is MGHDK and CDR2 is SYGVNS. CDR3 DNA sequence: TGTGCCAGCAGTGAATGGGGAGATCGGAACATTCAGTACTTC. Protein product: CASSEWGDRNIQYF.

This clone was seen only a few times. V is TRBV19 and J is TRBJ1-5; TRBD1 aligns across 7 bases. Germline CDR1 LNHDA, CDR2 SQIVND (reference sequence). This CDR3 spans 20 amino acids. V dropped 4 bases and J dropped 0; count of bases not matched to a gene: 18. CDR3 residues: CASSTGTDWNIIYSNQPQHF. Here the CDR3 DNA reads TGTGCCAGTAGTACGGGGACAGATTGGAATATTATTTATAGCAATCAGCCCCAGCATTTT.

V is TRBV9 and J is TRBJ2-7; the match to TRBD1 covers 10 bases. CDR3 size: 15 residues. Germline V gene lookup returns CDR1 SGDLS and CDR2 YYNGEE. J gave up 3 bases and V 0 bases, and 3 bases lay outside the gene matches. The CDR3 DNA sequence: TGTGCCAGCAGCGTAGGACAGGGGGCTCACTACGAGCAGTACTTC. It specifies CASSVGQGAHYEQYF.

This clone was seen just once. This chain links TRBV30 with TRBJ2-1, with TRBD2 matching 10 bases. The CDR3 loop spans 15 amino acids. Germline values: CDR1 GTSNPN, CDR2 SVGIG (reference sequence). J lost 8 bases, V lost 0 bases, and 7 bases had no gene match. CDR3 region: CAWSVGGLAYDEQFF. The CDR3 DNA reads as TGTGCCTGGAGTGTTGGGGGACTAGCGTACGATGAGCAGTTCTTC.

This clone was counted a single time. The V gene is TRBV19, the J gene TRBJ2-7; 11 bases line up with TRBD1. Losses at the gene ends were 5 bases for V and 7 bases for J; bases not matched to a gene: 7. CDR3 size: 14 residues. CDR1 is LNHDA, CDR2 SQIVND, per germline (reference sequence). CDR3 sequence reads: CASSSGTGGWEQYF. The DNA for the CDR3 is TGTGCCAGTAGTTCCGGGACAGGGGGGTGGGAGCAGTACTTC.

This clone is a singleton in its sample. This chain connects TRBV10-1 to TRBJ1-1, with D uncertain. The V end lost 0 bases, the J end lost 8 bases, and 7 bases lay between the germline ends. CDR3 length: 12 amino acids. The germline V gene has CDR1 WNHNN and CDR2 SYGVQD (reference sequence). This CDR3 reads CASSESSSEAFF. For the CDR3, the DNA is TGCGCCAGCAGTGAGTCGAGTAGCGAAGCTTTCTTT.

This clone was picked up one time. The chain employs TRBV7-6 and TRBJ1-3, with a tentative D call TRBD1 (5 bases). V was clipped by 8 bases and J by 4 bases, with 12 bases between them. CDR3 length: 13 residues. CDR1 and CDR2 (germline): SGHVS, FNYEAQ. The CDR3 protein is CASDAGPGNTIYF. Here the CDR3 DNA reads TGTGCCAGCGACGCGGGGCCAGGAAACACCATATATTTT.

The chain couples TRBV6-1 to TRBJ2-2, with TRBD2 matching 11 bases. Germline-derived CDR1 and CDR2 are MNHNS and SASEGT. The CDR3 has 15 amino acids. Germline trimming cut 6 bases from V and 10 bases from J; bases unmatched to any gene: 10. In DNA, the CDR3 is TGTGCCAGCAGGGAACTAGCGGGAGCCTTTGAGGAGCTGTTTTTT. Its protein is CASRELAGAFEELFF.

The genes are TRBV5-6 and TRBJ2-1, with a weak D call TRBD2 (6 bases). Trimming stripped 0 bases from V and 10 bases from J, with 20 bases between. CDR3 length: 16 residues. The V gene's germline CDR1 is SGHDT and CDR2 YYEEEE. The CDR3 DNA reads as TGTGCCAGCAGCTTGGGGCCGGGACTCAAAATATCGGAGCAGTTCTTC. This translates into CASSLGPGLKISEQFF.

This clone was seen only once. The chain is built from TRBV7-3 and TRBJ2-1, with 9 bases that match TRBD2. V lost 5 bases and J lost 5; bases outside the gene matches: 10. CDR3 length: 16 residues. Germline V CDR1 and CDR2: SGHTA, FQGTGA. The CDR3 loop reads CASSPHMAGGDNEQFF. The CDR3 DNA sequence: TGTGCCAGCAGCCCCCATATGGCGGGAGGGGACAATGAGCAGTTCTTC.

The gene calls are TRBV19 and TRBJ1-1; D uncertain. The CDR3 has 14 residues. Germline lookup yields CDR1 LNHDA and CDR2 SQIVND (reference sequence). V lost 3 bases and J lost 1, with 9 bases in between. CDR3 DNA sequence: TGTGCCAGTAGTATTCGGGAGTGGAACACTGAAGCTTTCTTT. Translation gives CASSIREWNTEAFF.

The chain carries TRBV5-1 and TRBJ1-2; 7 nucleotides agree with TRBD1. Germline-derived CDR1 and CDR2 are SGHRS and YFSETQ. J lost 2 bases, V lost 4 bases, and 8 bases had no gene match. This CDR3 spans 15 amino acids. CDR3 amino acids: CASSQTGIGNYGYTF. Written as DNA, the CDR3 is TGCGCCAGCAGCCAGACAGGGATCGGCAACTATGGCTACACCTTC.

The V and J genes are TRBV19 and TRBJ1-5, with 7 bases fitting TRBD1. V was clipped by 7 bases and J by 5 bases; unmatched bases: 2. CDR1 and CDR2 from the germline V gene are LNHDA and SQIVND (reference sequence). This CDR3 comprises 12 residues. The chain's CDR3 is CASTRGDQPQHF. Written as DNA, the CDR3 is TGTGCCAGTACCAGGGGGGATCAGCCCCAGCATTTT.